Below, 21 T cell receptor beta chains from the same sample are listed, as sequenced in a study of vaccination effects on CD4 cells after COVID-19. Antigens for these TCRs are unknown. Isolating CD4+ T cells followed less than 11 days of culture. Clones were read by immunoSEQ multiplex PCR, and TCRdb kept only the in-frame ones, dropping some. The data show about 46,000 clones, approximately 74% seen once. The source material was CD4+ T cells from PBMCs cultured without peptide, sampled before COVID-19 vaccination. These receptors came from a human donor who had a prior SARS-CoV-2 infection.

This clone was detected only a few times. This rearrangement joins TRBV5-4 to TRBJ2-6; D is possibly TRBD2 (6 bases). V dropped 2 bases and J dropped 1 base, with 13 bases sitting between them. The CDR3 consists of 17 residues. Germline loops: CDR1 SGHNT, CDR2 YYREEE (reference sequence). CDR3 nucleotide sequence: TGTGCCAGCAGCTTTGGGGGGAGGTCGTCTGGGGCCAACGTCCTGACTTTC. Amino acids: CASSFGGRSSGANVLTF.

This clone was seen only a few times. The V call is TRBV2, the J call TRBJ2-7; 10 bases fit TRBD2. The CDR3 spans 15 residues. J lost 2 bases, V lost 3 bases, and 4 bases had no gene match. Germline V gene sequence: CDR1 SNHLY, CDR2 FYNNEI. This chain's CDR3 is CASSDSLAGTYEQYF. The CDR3 nucleotides read TGTGCCAGCAGTGATTCACTAGCGGGGACCTACGAGCAGTACTTC.

The chain joins TRBV4-1 to TRBJ2-7, with 7 bases fitting TRBD2. CDR1 and CDR2 (germline): MGHRA, YSYEKL. The V segment lost 6 bases and the J segment 3 bases; nucleotides outside the gene matches: 11. This CDR3 spans 15 amino acids. The CDR3 bases are TGCGCCAGCAGTGACCCGGGGGGAGTGGGCTACGAGCAGTACTTC. It specifies CASSDPGGVGYEQYF.

This clone has a single count. The V call is TRBV7-2, the J call TRBJ2-5; 10 bases match TRBD2. The CDR3 has 14 amino acids. CDR1 and CDR2 from the germline V gene are SGHTA and FQGNSA. V gave up 4 bases and J gave up 5 bases; unmatched junction bases: 4. For the CDR3, the DNA is TGTGCCAGCAGCTCCGGACTAGCGGTTGAGACCCAGTACTTC. It translates to CASSSGLAVETQYF.

Note on this clone: Relative to the germline gene, one junction end is altered; a read error may explain this. V and J are TRBV11-3 and TRBJ2-7, with D possibly TRBD2 on 6 matching bases. The CDR3 spans 12 residues. Germline V lookup: CDR1 SGHNT, CDR2 YENEEA. The CDR3 region has the DNA TGTGCCAGCAGCTTAGCGCGGGACTCGACGATCTTC. Translation gives CASSLARDSTIF. The complete variable domain, with remaining parts taken from reference TRBV11-3 and TRBJ2-7, reads EAGVVQSPRYKIIEKKQPVAFWCNPISGHNTLYWYLQNLGQGPELLIRYENEEAVDDSQLPKDRFSAERLKGVDSTLKIQPAELGDSAVYLCASSLARDSTIFGPGTRLTVT.

Only a few counts were recorded for this clone. V gene TRBV7-2 combines with J gene TRBJ2-5, with 13 bases fitting TRBD2. This CDR3 spans 14 amino acids. CDR1 and CDR2 from the germline V gene are SGHTA and FQGNSA. Germline trimming cut 5 bases from V and 9 bases from J; bases unmatched to any gene: 6. CDR3 residues: CASSHGTSGVSQYF. Written as DNA, the CDR3 is TGTGCCAGCAGCCACGGGACTAGCGGGGTGTCCCAGTACTTC. The variable domain in full, completed from reference TRBV7-2 and TRBJ2-5, reads GAGVSQSPSNKVTEKGKDVELRCDPISGHTALYWYRQSLGQGLEFLIYFQGNSAPDKSGLPSDRFSAERTGGSVSTLTIQRTQQEDSAVYLCASSHGTSGVSQYFGPGTRLLVL.

The CDR3, as DNA: TGTGCCAGCAGCTTAACCCCGGGACAGTTTTCCTACGAGCAGTACTTC. Protein: CASSLTPGQFSYEQYF. The chain is built from TRBV7-2 and TRBJ2-7, with TRBD1 matching 7 bases. Germline values: CDR1 SGHTA, CDR2 FQGNSA. Trimming took 2 bases from V and 1 from J; bases not matched to a gene: 8. This CDR3 contains 16 residues. Variable domain in full (rest from reference TRBV7-2 and TRBJ2-7): GAGVSQSPSNKVTEKGKDVELRCDPISGHTALYWYRQSLGQGLEFLIYFQGNSAPDKSGLPSDRFSAERTGGSVSTLTIQRTQQEDSAVYLCASSLTPGQFSYEQYFGPGTRLTVT.

Written as DNA, the CDR3 is TGTGCCAGCAGTACCAGAAAAGAGACCCAGTACTTC. This sequence encodes CASSTRKETQYF. The V call is TRBV6-2 or TRBV6-3, the J call TRBJ2-5, with unresolved D. The CDR3 length is 12 residues. Trimming left V 5 bases short and J 3 bases short, with 7 bases between. Germline CDR1 is MNHEY and CDR2 is SVGEGT.

This clone was counted a few times. V usage is TRBV9 and J usage is TRBJ2-1, with a weak D call TRBD2 (5 bases). Trimming stripped 4 bases from V and 1 base from J, with 12 bases between. Germline CDR1 reads SGDLS; CDR2 reads YYNGEE. This CDR3 region has 15 residues. CDR3: CASSPDYFSYNEQFF. CDR3 DNA sequence: TGTGCCAGCAGCCCCGACTACTTTTCCTACAATGAGCAGTTCTTC.

The chain joins TRBV28 to TRBJ2-5, with D possibly TRBD2 on 7 matching bases. Trimming took off 3 bases at V and 4 bases at J, with 15 bases between the two ends. This CDR3 has 15 amino acids. Germline V gives CDR1 MDHEN, CDR2 SYDVKM. The CDR3 coding sequence is TGTGCCAGCAGTTTCTGGGAGGGGGGGCGAGAGACCCAGTACTTC. Translated, it gives CASSFWEGGRETQYF.

The rearrangement uses TRBV2 and TRBJ2-3; possibly TRBD1 for D (8 bases). CDR3 length: 15 residues. Trimming removed 5 bases at V and 4 bases at J, with 16 bases between. CDR1 is SNHLY, CDR2 FYNNEI, per germline. The CDR3 protein is CASSPDRGGADTQYF. CDR3 DNA sequence: TGTGCCAGCAGTCCAGACAGGGGAGGGGCAGATACGCAGTATTTT.

The DNA for the CDR3 is TGCGCCAGCAGCTTGGTCCTAGCGGGAGGAAAAGGAGAGACCCAGTACTTC. Protein: CASSLVLAGGKGETQYF. This sequence joins TRBV5-1 and TRBJ2-5; 11 nucleotides align to TRBD2. CDR3 size: 17 residues. Trimming cost V 0 bases and J 4 bases; bases outside gene matches: 8. Germline V gene sequence: CDR1 SGHRS, CDR2 YFSETQ.

This clone has just a few counts. The chain uses TRBV19 and TRBJ2-3; D is unresolved. V was cut by 1 base and J by 6 bases, with 11 bases left in between. Germline lookup yields CDR1 LNHDA and CDR2 SQIVND (reference sequence). The CDR3 is 14 residues long. The chain's CDR3 is CASSIAQGGDTQYF. CDR3 bases: TGTGCCAGTAGTATAGCTCAAGGTGGGGATACGCAGTATTTT.

V and J are TRBV28 and TRBJ2-3; 8 nucleotides match TRBD1. CDR1 is MDHEN and CDR2 is SYDVKM in the germline V gene. Trimming removed 4 bases from V and 4 bases from J; junction bases left unmatched: 1. This CDR3 has 13 residues. In DNA form, the CDR3 reads TGTGCCAGCAGTTCCAGGGGGCCAGATACGCAGTATTTT. Amino acid sequence: CASSSRGPDTQYF.

This rearrangement joins TRBV7-8 to TRBJ2-1, with 10 bases matching TRBD1. CDR1 and CDR2 from the germline V gene are SGHVS and FQNEAQ. Trimming cost V 8 bases and J 7 bases; bases outside gene matches: 11. The CDR3 extends over 15 amino acids. The CDR3 coding sequence is TGTGCCAGCCGGATCCGACAGGGGGCTTTTAATGAGCAGTTCTTC. Protein product: CASRIRQGAFNEQFF.

The chain couples TRBV5-5 to TRBJ2-7, with D possibly TRBD1 on 6 matching bases. CDR3 length: 15 residues. CDR1 SGHKS and CDR2 YYEKEE come from the germline V gene (reference sequence). The V end lost 2 bases, the J end lost 0 bases, and 12 bases lay between the germline ends. CDR3 in amino acids: CASSLQGWGSYEQYF. In DNA, the CDR3 is TGTGCCAGCAGCTTACAGGGTTGGGGCTCCTACGAGCAGTACTTC. Filled out from reference TRBV5-5 and TRBJ2-7, the complete variable domain reads DAGVTQSPTHLIKTRGQQVTLRCSPISGHKSVSWYQQVLGQGPQFIFQYYEKEERGRGNFPDRFSARQFPNYSSELNVNALLLGDSALYLCASSLQGWGSYEQYFGPGTRLTVT.

The sample holds a few counts of this clone. J is TRBJ2-1 and V is TRBV5-4; no clear D. V was shortened by 3 bases and J by 5 bases, with 12 bases between the two germline ends. The germline gives CDR1 SGHNT, CDR2 YYREEE (reference sequence). The CDR3 totals 14 residues. The CDR3 is CASSYLNRDNEQFF. CDR3 sequence (DNA): TGTGCCAGCAGCTACCTAAATAGGGACAATGAGCAGTTCTTC. The complete variable domain, with remaining parts taken from reference TRBV5-4 and TRBJ2-1, reads ETGVTQSPTHLIKTRGQQVTLRCSSQSGHNTVSWYQQALGQGPQFIFQYYREEENGRGNFPPRFSGLQFPNYSSELNVNALELDDSALYLCASSYLNRDNEQFFGPGTRLTVL.

The chain combines TRBV11-3 with TRBJ2-3; D gene uncertain. The germline CDR1 and CDR2 sequences are SGHNT and YENEEA. V lost 1 base to trimming and J lost 5 bases, with 10 bases between them. This CDR3 is built from 14 residues. In DNA form, the CDR3 reads TGTGCCAGCAGCTTAGGAGGATCGGGAGATACGCAGTATTTT. It codes for CASSLGGSGDTQYF.

This clone was recorded a few times. The DNA for the CDR3 is TGCGCCAGCAGGAAGAGCGGGACAGGGGTCTCTGAGCAGTTCTTC. Translated, it gives CASRKSGTGVSEQFF. The chain couples TRBV5-1 to TRBJ2-1; 10 bases line up with TRBD1. The CDR3 is made up of 15 amino acids. Germline-derived CDR1 and CDR2 are SGHRS and YFSETQ. J lost 9 bases, V lost 5 bases, and 11 bases had no gene match.

The chain employs TRBV7-3 and TRBJ2-1, with D unclear. CDR3 size: 13 residues. CDR1 is SGHTA, CDR2 FQGTGA, per germline. The V end was cut by 5 bases, the J end by 9 bases, with 14 bases between. DNA for the CDR3: TGTGCCAGCAGCCGTTTAAGCTCCGGTGAGCAGTTCTTC. It is translated as CASSRLSSGEQFF.

This chain connects TRBV20-1 to TRBJ2-7, with TRBD2 identical over 7 bases. The CDR3 covers 11 residues. V lost 5 bases to trimming and J lost 6 bases; unmatched junction nucleotides: 4. Germline loops: CDR1 DFQATT, CDR2 SNEGSKA (reference sequence). This CDR3 is CSAGRGSEQYF. The CDR3 nucleotides are TGCAGTGCTGGGAGGGGTTCCGAGCAGTACTTC.